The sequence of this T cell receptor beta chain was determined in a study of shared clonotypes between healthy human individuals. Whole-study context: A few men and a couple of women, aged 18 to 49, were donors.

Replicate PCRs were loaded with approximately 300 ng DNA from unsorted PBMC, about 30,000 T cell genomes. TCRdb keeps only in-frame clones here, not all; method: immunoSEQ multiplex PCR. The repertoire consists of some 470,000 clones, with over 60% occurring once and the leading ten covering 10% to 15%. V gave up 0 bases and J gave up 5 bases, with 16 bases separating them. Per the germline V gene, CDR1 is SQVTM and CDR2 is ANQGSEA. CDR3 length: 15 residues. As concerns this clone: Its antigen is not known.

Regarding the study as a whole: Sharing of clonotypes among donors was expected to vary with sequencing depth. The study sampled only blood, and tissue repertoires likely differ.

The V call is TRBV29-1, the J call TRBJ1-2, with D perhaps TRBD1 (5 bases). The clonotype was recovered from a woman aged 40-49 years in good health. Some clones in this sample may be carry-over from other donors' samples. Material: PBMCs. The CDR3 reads CSVEDLQGARYGYTF. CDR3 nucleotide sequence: TGCAGCGTTGAAGATCTGCAAGGGGCTAGGTATGGCTACACCTTC.